Following are 28 T cell receptor beta chains from one sample sequenced in a study of siplizumab effects on memory and regulatory T cells. Sequencing was performed with immunoSEQ multiplex PCR; in TCRdb, only in-frame clones are kept and a portion is missing. In the table there are approximately 94,000 clones, over 85% of which are singletons. Sequencing input: CD8+ T cells sorted from blood. All receptors derive from a human donor in good health.

J is TRBJ2-7 and V is TRBV7-9; 11 nucleotides match TRBD2. Germline V gene sequence: CDR1 SEHNR, CDR2 FQNEAQ (reference sequence). The V gene end was trimmed by 6 bases and the J gene end by 3 bases; junction bases not matched to a gene: 4. This CDR3 is built from 14 residues. DNA of the CDR3: TGTGCCAGCAGTGTAGCGGGAGGGGTCTACGAGCAGTACTTC. It translates to CASSVAGGVYEQYF.

The chain recombines TRBV5-4 with TRBJ2-1; 9 bases align to TRBD2. Germline V gene lookup returns CDR1 SGHNT and CDR2 YYREEE (reference sequence). V shed 4 bases, J shed 9 bases, and the junction held 14 bases outside the gene matches. This CDR3 is 16 amino acids long. The CDR3 region is CASSIAGGGASGEQFF. CDR3 DNA sequence: TGTGCCAGCAGCATAGCGGGCGGGGGGGCCTCTGGTGAGCAGTTCTTC.

This clone was recorded once. The rearrangement joins TRBV12-5 to TRBJ2-1, with a tentative D call TRBD1 (5 bases). The CDR3 length is 13 residues. Germline V gene lookup returns CDR1 LGHNT and CDR2 FRNRAP. The V gene lost 5 bases and the J gene lost 8 bases, with 13 bases spanning the gap. CDR3 sequence reads: CASGPAGSDEQFF. CDR3 coding DNA: TGTGCTAGTGGTCCCGCAGGGTCCGATGAGCAGTTCTTC.

V usage is TRBV29-1 and J usage is TRBJ2-7, with D perhaps assigned TRBD1 or TRBD2 (8 bases each). The V and J ends lost 3 bases and 2 bases respectively, with 14 bases between them. CDR3 length: 14 residues. Germline-derived CDR1 and CDR2 are SQVTM and ANQGSEA. This chain's CDR3 is CSVDSGTGTYEQYF. The CDR3 DNA reads TGCAGCGTTGATAGCGGGACAGGCACCTACGAGCAGTACTTC.

The chain joins TRBV25-1 to TRBJ2-3; D might be TRBD2 (5 bases). CDR3 length: 18 amino acids. Germline CDR1 is MGHDK and CDR2 is SYGVNS. Trimming left V 1 base short and J 0 bases short, with 17 bases between. The CDR3 DNA reads as TGTGCCAGCAGTGAATCCGCCGAGCGGCTGGCGAGCACAGATACGCAGTATTTT. Protein sequence: CASSESAERLASTDTQYF.

This sequence joins TRBV2 and TRBJ2-4; the D call may be TRBD1 or TRBD2 (5 bases each). Germline V CDR1 and CDR2: SNHLY, FYNNEI. This CDR3 comprises 14 residues. Between the trimmed V and J ends, which lost 4 bases and 3 bases, there was a span of 10 bases. This chain's CDR3 is CASSGEGLKNIQYF. The CDR3 DNA is TGTGCCAGCAGTGGAGAGGGGCTCAAAAACATTCAGTACTTC.

The gene calls are TRBV5-1 and TRBJ1-2, with a tentative D call TRBD1 (6 bases). CDR3 length: 16 residues. The V and J ends lost 0 bases and 8 bases respectively, with 20 bases between them. The germline CDR1 and CDR2 sequences are SGHRS and YFSETQ. This CDR3 reads CASSLEMGGAQGGYTF. The CDR3 DNA reads as TGCGCCAGCAGCTTGGAAATGGGAGGGGCCCAGGGGGGCTACACCTTC.

The gene calls are TRBV10-3 and TRBJ2-7; 8 positions match TRBD1. After removal of 11 bases from V and 3 bases from J, the junction contained 9 bases not matched to a gene. The CDR3 runs 13 residues. Germline V CDR1 and CDR2: ENHRY, SYGVKD. CDR3 region: CAVQGVHRYEQYF. DNA for the CDR3: TGTGCCGTACAGGGGGTCCACCGCTACGAGCAGTACTTC.

The rearrangement uses TRBV27 and TRBJ2-7, with D unresolved. The ends were cut back, 3 bases at V and 1 base at J, with 7 bases in the middle. The CDR3 loop spans 13 amino acids. Germline CDR1 and CDR2: MNHEY and SMNVEV (reference sequence). CDR3 coding DNA: TGTGCCAGCAGTTTTTGGGATTCCTACGAGCAGTACTTC. Translated: CASSFWDSYEQYF.

J is TRBJ2-7 and V is TRBV2; 8 bases are shared with TRBD1. CDR1 is SNHLY and CDR2 is FYNNEI in the germline V gene. The CDR3 is 14 residues long. The J segment lost 3 bases and the V segment lost 5 bases, leaving 6 bases of the junction unmatched. In DNA, the CDR3 is TGTGCCAGCAGTCCTCGGGACAGGAGCTACGAGCAGTACTTC. Amino acid sequence: CASSPRDRSYEQYF. Full variable domain (remainder filled in from reference TRBV2 and TRBJ2-7): EPEVTQTPSHQVTQMGQEVILRCVPISNHLYFYWYRQILGQKVEFLVSFYNNEISEKSEIFDDQFSVERPDGSNFTLKIRSTKLEDSAMYFCASSPRDRSYEQYFGPGTRLTVT.

The chain is built from TRBV21-1 and TRBJ2-2; the DNA was not used to check the table's D call, TRBD2. TRBV21-1 is a documented pseudogene. The CDR3 has 18 residues. The CDR3 DNA reads TGTGCCAGCAGCAAACGAGGAGCGGGGGCAAATAACACCGGGGAGCTGTTTTTT. Its protein is CASSKRGAGANNTGELFF.

CDR3 DNA sequence: TGTGCCAGCAGTGAGGAGTACCGCGGGGAGCTGTTTTTT. Its protein product is CASSEEYRGELFF. J is TRBJ2-2 and V is TRBV6-1; no clear D gene. The CDR3 covers 13 residues. Germline V gene data show CDR1 as MNHNS and CDR2 as SASEGT. Trimming shortened V by 3 bases and J by 7 bases, and 9 bases separated the two germline ends.

The genes are TRBV27 and TRBJ2-1; D is possibly TRBD2 (6 bases). V was trimmed by 0 bases and J by 5 bases, leaving 11 bases between them. The CDR3 contains 15 residues. The germline gives CDR1 MNHEY, CDR2 SMNVEV (reference sequence). CDR3 sequence: CASSLSRGTDNEQFF. In DNA form, the CDR3 reads TGTGCCAGCAGTTTATCACGTGGGACTGACAATGAGCAGTTCTTC.

The chain is built from TRBV19 and TRBJ1-1, with D perhaps matching TRBD1 (5 bases). Germline V gene data show CDR1 as LNHDA and CDR2 as SQIVND (reference sequence). The germline V and J ends were trimmed by 3 bases and 11 bases, with 13 bases remaining between them. The CDR3 extends over 12 amino acids. CDR3 nucleotide sequence: TGTGCCAGTAGTATGAGGGGAGGAGGCGCTTTCTTT. Translated: CASSMRGGGAFF.

The rearrangement joins TRBV7-3 to TRBJ2-1; D uncertain. The V end lost 2 bases, the J end lost 5 bases, and 4 bases lay between the germline ends. The CDR3 runs 12 residues. Germline V gene lookup returns CDR1 SGHTA and CDR2 FQGTGA. CDR3 DNA: TGTGCCAGCAGCTTAGTGGACAATGAGCAGTTCTTC. It is translated as CASSLVDNEQFF.

The chain joins TRBV5-6 to TRBJ1-2, with D tentatively TRBD1 (5 bases). The CDR3 covers 13 residues. CDR1 and CDR2 (germline): SGHDT, YYEEEE. With 4 bases removed from V and 4 bases from J, the gap between germline ends came to 11 bases. The CDR3 nucleotides are TGTGCCAGCAGCGCAGGGTTTACCTATGGCTACACCTTC. Translated: CASSAGFTYGYTF.

As for this clone: At one of its ends the junction is not consistent with the germline gene, which may arise from a read error. The chain recombines TRBV4-1 with TRBJ1-1; no firm D call. Germline V gives CDR1 MGHRA, CDR2 YSYEKL. CDR3 length equals 15 residues. CDR3 in amino acids: CASSQLNFVNAEAFF. CDR3 DNA sequence: TGCGCCAGCAGCCAACTCAATTTTGTGAACGCTGAAGCTTTCTTT.

The rearrangement uses TRBV6-1 and TRBJ2-3, with 12 bases matching TRBD2. Germline V CDR1 and CDR2: MNHNS, SASEGT. The CDR3 contains 16 residues. With V trimmed by 3 bases and J by 5 bases, 6 bases remained unmatched. CDR3: CASSEAPGLAGDTQYF. Here the CDR3 DNA reads TGTGCCAGCAGTGAGGCACCGGGACTAGCGGGAGATACGCAGTATTTT.

The chain is built from TRBV13 and TRBJ2-7; 9 positions agree with TRBD1. The ends lost 6 bases at V and 0 bases at J; junction bases unmatched: 6. Germline CDR1 reads PRHDT; CDR2 reads FYEKMQ (reference sequence). The CDR3 runs to 15 residues. The CDR3 protein is CASSPDRGSSYEQYF. DNA for the CDR3: TGTGCCAGCAGTCCCGACAGGGGGAGCTCCTACGAGCAGTACTTC.

The rearrangement uses TRBV4-2 and TRBJ1-2; the D gene is possibly TRBD1 (5 bases). CDR1 is LGHNA and CDR2 is YNFKEQ in the germline V gene. Trimming removed 1 base from V and 7 bases from J, with 16 bases in between. The CDR3 extends over 15 amino acids. The CDR3 reads CASSQGDPGQGGYTF. Here the CDR3 DNA reads TGTGCCAGCAGCCAAGGGGACCCAGGGCAAGGTGGCTACACCTTC.

The V gene is TRBV9, the J gene TRBJ1-2, with a tentative D call TRBD1 (5 bases). Germline V CDR1 and CDR2: SGDLS, YYNGEE. The CDR3 length is 12 residues. The V end was cut by 3 bases, the J end by 5 bases, with 8 bases between. The CDR3 DNA is TGTGCCAGCAGCGAGGGACCTTATGGCTACACCTTC. This translates into CASSEGPYGYTF.

CDR3 nucleotides: TGTGCCTGGAGTGCTCGTTTACAGGGGACCTACTACGAGCAGTACTTC. Its protein product is CAWSARLQGTYYEQYF. The chain recombines TRBV30 with TRBJ2-7; 7 bases match TRBD1. CDR3 size: 16 residues. CDR1 GTSNPN and CDR2 SVGIG come from the germline V gene (reference sequence). After removal of 1 base from V and 3 bases from J, the junction contained 12 bases not matched to a gene.

This chain links TRBV5-6 with TRBJ2-7, with TRBD2 matching 9 bases. Germline lookup yields CDR1 SGHDT and CDR2 YYEEEE. The CDR3 has 16 residues. After removal of 2 bases from V and 4 bases from J, the junction contained 10 bases not matched to a gene. CDR3 loop: CASSFDQAGGSYEQYF. In DNA, the CDR3 is TGTGCCAGCAGCTTTGATCAAGCGGGAGGTTCGTACGAGCAGTACTTC.

The CDR3 loop reads CAWTGGGGEKLFF. The CDR3 nucleotides read TGTGCCTGGACCGGAGGAGGTGGGGAAAAACTGTTTTTT. V gene TRBV30 combines with J gene TRBJ1-4; D not certain. V lost 4 bases, J lost 8 bases, and 14 bases lay in between. Germline CDR1 and CDR2: GTSNPN and SVGIG (reference sequence). The CDR3 is made up of 13 amino acids.

This chain uses TRBV5-1 with TRBJ2-4; no clear D. CDR3 length: 13 amino acids. CDR1 is SGHRS, CDR2 YFSETQ, per germline. Trimming cost V 0 bases and J 13 bases, with 14 bases left between them. DNA for the CDR3: TGCGCCAGCAGCTTGGAGACTCCTCAACCCCAGTACTTC. Its protein product is CASSLETPQPQYF.

Remarks on this clone: One end of the junction fails to match germline, which may point to a read error. The V and J genes are TRBV7-9 and TRBJ1-1, with TRBD1 identical over 10 bases. Looked up from germline, CDR1 is SEHNR and CDR2 is FQNEAQ (reference sequence). The CDR3 runs 12 residues. The CDR3 sequence: CASSIAGTGEFF. CDR3 DNA: TGTGCCAGCAGCATAGCCGGGACAGGGGAATTCTTT.

The chain recombines TRBV27 with TRBJ1-1; D not certain. The CDR3 sequence is 13 residues long. Per germline, CDR1 MNHEY and CDR2 SMNVEV (reference sequence). Trimming left V 6 bases short and J 4 bases short, with 12 bases between. CDR3 protein: CASRDLLGTEAFF. The CDR3 nucleotides are TGTGCCAGCAGGGACCTATTGGGCACTGAAGCTTTCTTT.

This clone was recorded once. For the CDR3, the DNA is TGTGCCAGCAGTGTGGGGCAGGGTTCCGGGGAGCTGTTTTTT. Translating gives CASSVGQGSGELFF. The chain links TRBV28 to TRBJ2-2; maybe TRBD1 (5 bases). V lost 5 bases to trimming and J lost 6 bases, with 13 bases between them. Germline CDR1 MDHEN, CDR2 SYDVKM. The CDR3 consists of 14 residues.